The 25 T cell receptor beta chains presented below share a single source sample, sequenced in a study of monozygotic twins with inflammatory bowel disease. For each CDR3 protein, TCRdb gives one entry from its re-call of the 5' RACE reads, without DNA. Its clone listing holds around 210,000 distinct CDR3 sequences. The sequencing sample was made of blood. The receptors were gathered from a human donor with ulcerative colitis or Crohn's disease, or a healthy co-twin of an affected twin (not recorded which).

CDR3 region: CASSPPAGPINEKLFF. The chain combines TRBV12-3 or TRBV12-4 with TRBJ1-4. The CDR3 covers 16 residues.

The rearrangement joins TRBV4-3 to TRBJ1-5. This CDR3 region has 14 residues. Germline V gives CDR1 LGHNA, CDR2 YSLEER. CDR3 sequence reads: CASSQYGPHQPQHF.

V gene TRBV7-6 combines with J gene TRBJ1-1; as DNA is missing, the TRBD1 call by TCRdb cannot be tested. This CDR3 is 16 amino acids long. CDR1 SGHVS and CDR2 FNYEAQ come from the germline V gene. The CDR3 here is CASSLAWGAVGTEAFF. Complete variable domain (other parts from reference TRBV7-6 and TRBJ1-1): GAGVSQSPRYKVTKRGQDVALRCDPISGHVSLYWYRQALGQGPEFLTYFNYEAQQDKSGLPNDRFSAERPEGSISTLTIQRTEQRDSAMYRCASSLAWGAVGTEAFFGQGTRLTVV.

The V gene is TRBV19, the J gene TRBJ2-3; the TRBD2 assignment by TCRdb is unverifiable without DNA. Germline CDR1 LNHDA, CDR2 SQIVND (reference sequence). CDR3 length equals 15 residues. The CDR3 region is CASSILAGNTDTQYF. Full variable domain (missing parts from reference TRBV19 and TRBJ2-3): DGGITQSPKYLFRKEGQNVTLSCEQNLNHDAMYWYRQDPGQGLRLIYYSQIVNDFQKGDIAEGYSVSREKKESFPLTVTSAQKNPTAFYLCASSILAGNTDTQYFGPGTRLTVL.

Here the CDR3 reads CASSASGGANVLTF. The chain has TRBV5-1 and TRBJ2-6; TCRdb proposes TRBD1, but this gene call is untestable without DNA. From germline, CDR1 is SGHRS and CDR2 YFSETQ. The CDR3 runs to 14 residues.

The rearrangement uses TRBV4-3 and TRBJ2-1; TCRdb gives TRBD2 as the D gene, but with no DNA this cannot be confirmed. In germline, CDR1 is LGHNA, CDR2 YSLEER. This CDR3 has 16 amino acids. The CDR3 loop is CASSQEGAVSYNEQFF.

The chain couples TRBV29-1 to TRBJ1-1; TCRdb reports TRBD1, a call that lacks DNA to check it against. The CDR3 consists of 13 residues. CDR1 and CDR2 from the germline V gene are SQVTM and ANQGSEA. The CDR3 here is CSVDEGAQGEAFF.

The V and J genes are TRBV4-3 and TRBJ2-4; TCRdb returns TRBD2, unconfirmable since there is no DNA. This CDR3 is built from 16 residues. CDR1 LGHNA and CDR2 YSLEER come from the germline V gene. The CDR3 here is CASSQELQGGLNIQYF.

This chain links TRBV6-6 with TRBJ1-1. This CDR3 region has 14 residues. CDR1 and CDR2 (germline): MNHNY, SVGAGI (reference sequence). The CDR3 sequence is CASSYAWGNTEAFF.

The rearrangement uses TRBV7-3 and TRBJ2-7; TCRdb proposes TRBD1, but this gene call is untestable without DNA. This CDR3 region has 15 residues. Germline V gene data show CDR1 as SGHTA and CDR2 as FQGTGA. Here the CDR3 reads CASSLSGGTSYEQYF.

The rearrangement links TRBV7-8 to TRBJ1-5; TCRdb's assignment of TRBD1 cannot be checked, as there is no DNA. Germline CDR1 is SGHVS and CDR2 is FQNEAQ. The CDR3 has 14 residues. CDR3 protein: CASSLVTGGQPQHF.

The rearrangement links TRBV3-1 to TRBJ2-3; as DNA is missing, the TRBD1 call by TCRdb cannot be tested. Germline CDR1 and CDR2: LGHDT and YNNKEL (reference sequence). CDR3 length equals 16 residues. The CDR3 is CASSQAGGGGGDTQYF.

The chain couples TRBV20-1 to TRBJ2-7; TCRdb lists TRBD1, though no DNA is available to test this call. This CDR3 comprises 20 residues. Germline CDR1 is DFQATT and CDR2 is SNEGSKA (reference sequence). CDR3 sequence reads: CSARFPSSRDRDVRYYEQYF.

This chain joins TRBV12-3 or TRBV12-4 and TRBJ1-4; the TCRdb D gene call, TRBD1, has no DNA to confirm it. The CDR3 has 15 amino acids. The CDR3 here is CASRPQGLTNEKLFF.

This chain uses TRBV5-1 with TRBJ2-6; TCRdb's D gene call, TRBD1, goes unchecked for lack of DNA. CDR1 and CDR2 from the germline V gene are SGHRS and YFSETQ. CDR3 length equals 15 residues. CDR3 protein: CASSWTPGGANVLTF. The whole variable domain, filled in from reference TRBV5-1 and TRBJ2-6, reads KAGVTQTPRYLIKTRGQQVTLSCSPISGHRSVSWYQQTPGQGLQFLFEYFSETQRNKGNFPGRFSGRQFSNSRSEMNVSTLELGDSALYLCASSWTPGGANVLTFGAGSRLTVL.

The gene calls are TRBV29-1 and TRBJ1-2; TCRdb's D call, TRBD1, is unchecked because there is no DNA. This CDR3 region has 13 residues. Germline V lookup: CDR1 SQVTM, CDR2 ANQGSEA. CDR3 loop: CSVPSRDARGYTF.

The chain joins TRBV2 to TRBJ2-7; TCRdb names TRBD1, which stays unverified in the absence of DNA. Germline V gene sequence: CDR1 SNHLY, CDR2 FYNNEI. The CDR3 runs to 15 residues. This CDR3 reads CASSEGGQGAYEQYF.

The rearrangement links TRBV10-3 to TRBJ2-6; TCRdb outputs TRBD1, but without DNA this stays unchecked. The CDR3 is 17 residues long. CDR1 and CDR2 from the germline V gene are ENHRY and SYGVKD. The CDR3 here is CAISNRDRTPGANVLTF.

V usage is TRBV20-1 and J usage is TRBJ2-1; the D gene TCRdb calls, TRBD1, cannot be checked with no DNA. Germline V gene data show CDR1 as DFQATT and CDR2 as SNEGSKA (reference sequence). CDR3 size: 14 residues. The CDR3 loop reads CSADRPPAYNEQFF.

This chain connects TRBV7-2 to TRBJ2-2. From germline, CDR1 is SGHTA and CDR2 FQGNSA. The CDR3 has 14 residues. The CDR3 sequence: CASSLRDVFGELFF.

The chain carries TRBV12-3 or TRBV12-4 and TRBJ1-6. This CDR3 has 14 amino acids. This chain's CDR3 is CASSLWGGSSPLHF.

CDR3 region: CASSSINQPQHF. This chain joins TRBV7-9 and TRBJ1-5. This CDR3 spans 12 amino acids. CDR1 is SEHNR and CDR2 is FQNEAQ in the germline V gene (reference sequence).

The chain links TRBV7-2 to TRBJ1-1. Germline V gene lookup returns CDR1 SGHTA and CDR2 FQGNSA. This CDR3 contains 14 residues. The CDR3 sequence is CASSLSRSVTEAFF.

The chain is built from TRBV7-3 and TRBJ2-1; the D call of TRBD2 rests on TCRdb alone, since no DNA is present to check it. The germline gives CDR1 SGHTA, CDR2 FQGTGA. The CDR3 has 15 residues. The CDR3 sequence is CASSPRTTSDAEQFF.

The rearrangement links TRBV7-9 to TRBJ2-7; TCRdb proposes TRBD1, but this gene call is untestable without DNA. CDR1 and CDR2 (germline): SEHNR, FQNEAQ (reference sequence). The CDR3 runs to 14 residues. The CDR3 sequence: CASSPWDSPNEQYF.